This TCR beta chain was documented in a study of identical twins. Study observations and caveats: For monozygotic twins, models underestimated out-of-frame TCR alpha sharing. Memory repertoires lacked the insertion deficit that abundant cord blood beta clonotypes showed. Shared out-of-frame alpha sequences (those common to twins) showed excess low generation probability.

Regarding this clonotype: The antigen is not known.

The CDR3 runs 13 residues. V was clipped by 4 bases and J by 6 bases, with 10 bases between them. Germline-derived CDR1 and CDR2 are MNHEY and SVGAGI. Carrying unique molecular identifiers, the cDNA also gained a universal primer site through template switching. One entry per CDR3 protein results from TCRdb running MiXCR on the 5' RACE reads. The sample has 700,000 or so distinct CDR3 sequences, over 8.5% seen once. Another study also made use of these data, one on yellow fever vaccine responses in identical twins.

Sequencing was done on a sample of PBMCs. The TCR sequence derives from a woman younger than 35 in good health. This chain links TRBV6-5 with TRBJ2-1; D possibly matches TRBD1 or TRBD2 (5 bases each). The CDR3 is CASSSAGTNEQFF. The CDR3, as DNA: TGTGCCAGCAGTTCAGCAGGGACCAATGAGCAGTTCTTC.